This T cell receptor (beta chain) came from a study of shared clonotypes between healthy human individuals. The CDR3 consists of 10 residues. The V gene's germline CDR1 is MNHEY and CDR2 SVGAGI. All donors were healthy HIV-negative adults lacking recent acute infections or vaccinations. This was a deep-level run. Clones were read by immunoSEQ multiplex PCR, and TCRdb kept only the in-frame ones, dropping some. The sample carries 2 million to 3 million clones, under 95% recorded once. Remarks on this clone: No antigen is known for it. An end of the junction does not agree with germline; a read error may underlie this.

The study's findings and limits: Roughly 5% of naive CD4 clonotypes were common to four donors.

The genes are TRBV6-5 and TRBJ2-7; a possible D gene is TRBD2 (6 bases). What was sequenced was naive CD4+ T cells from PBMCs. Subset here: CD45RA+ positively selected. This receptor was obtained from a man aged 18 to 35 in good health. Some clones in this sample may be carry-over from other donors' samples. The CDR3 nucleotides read TGTGCCAGCAGTACCTGGCCAGGGAGGTTC. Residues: CASSTWPGRF.